Following are 3 T cell receptor beta chains from one sample sequenced in a study of T cells expressing NK-cell markers. TCRdb reprocessed the 5' RACE reads, with one entry per CDR3 protein and no DNA. The sample table includes some 150,000 distinct CDR3 sequences. The specimen was blood T cells: a sorted CD56 or NKG2C T cell subset, CD4+ or CD8+ T cells, or bulk PBMC T cells (not recorded which). The receptors were sampled from a woman in her fifties or sixties in good health.

This CDR3 reads CASSVPNTEAFF. The chain joins TRBV9 to TRBJ1-1. The CDR3 is made up of 12 amino acids. From germline, CDR1 is SGDLS and CDR2 YYNGEE.

This chain uses TRBV25-1 with TRBJ2-7. The CDR3 runs to 13 residues. In germline, CDR1 is MGHDK, CDR2 SYGVNS. The CDR3 loop reads CASRTPKGYEQYF.

This chain joins TRBV5-1 and TRBJ1-2; TCRdb outputs TRBD1, but without DNA this stays unchecked. CDR1 SGHRS and CDR2 YFSETQ come from the germline V gene. CDR3 length: 14 residues. CDR3 in amino acids: CASSHMDSSYGYTF.